The 8 T cell receptor beta chains below were found in one sample sequenced in a study of cytomegalovirus exposure and HLA in healthy donors. It was with 60 Vbeta and 13 Jbeta primers that the PCR ran. Sequenced by immunoSEQ multiplex PCR; TCRdb stores in-frame clones only, minus some. Of 150,000 to 200,000 clones in the sample, roughly 87% were seen once. The sequencing input was PBMCs. The receptors come from a woman in her 50s in good health and CMV-seronegative.

The chain employs TRBV9 and TRBJ2-5, with D unclear. The ends were cut back, 4 bases at V and 0 bases at J, with 7 bases in the middle. The CDR3 is 13 amino acids. Germline V gives CDR1 SGDLS, CDR2 YYNGEE. The CDR3: CASSPPYQETQYF. Here the CDR3 DNA reads TGTGCCAGCAGCCCCCCTTACCAAGAGACCCAGTACTTC.

CDR3 coding DNA: TGTGCCAGCAGCTTCGGACAGGTGGGCACCGGGGAGCTGTTTTTT. Its protein product is CASSFGQVGTGELFF. V and J are TRBV9 and TRBJ2-2; TRBD1 matches 7 bases. V gave up 4 bases and J gave up 4 bases; unmatched junction bases: 7. This CDR3 is built from 15 residues. Germline V gene sequence: CDR1 SGDLS, CDR2 YYNGEE.

The rearrangement joins TRBV6-1 to TRBJ2-5; D is possibly TRBD1 (5 bases). In germline, CDR1 is MNHNS, CDR2 SASEGT. Between the trimmed V and J ends, which lost 2 bases and 4 bases, there was a span of 14 bases. CDR3 size: 15 residues. The CDR3 DNA is TGTGCCAGCAGTGAAAGCGTAGTAAGGGGAGAGACCCAGTACTTC. This codes for CASSESVVRGETQYF.

This clone was seen only once. The chain employs TRBV6-1 and TRBJ2-3; tentatively, D is TRBD2 (6 bases). CDR1 is MNHNS, CDR2 SASEGT, per germline. The CDR3 contains 15 residues. With 1 base removed from V and 2 bases from J, the gap between germline ends came to 10 bases. CDR3 nucleotide sequence: TGTGCCAGCAGTGAAGGTGGGGGGATCACAGATACGCAGTATTTT. Protein product: CASSEGGGITDTQYF.

This chain uses TRBV19 with TRBJ2-3; 8 nucleotides agree with TRBD1. Trimming took 5 bases from V and 10 from J; bases not matched to a gene: 8. There are 13 residues in the CDR3. Germline V gene data show CDR1 as LNHDA and CDR2 as SQIVND (reference sequence). The CDR3 sequence: CASSVIQGASQYF. The CDR3 DNA reads as TGTGCCAGTAGTGTCATCCAGGGGGCATCGCAGTATTTT.

The chain recombines TRBV11-2 with TRBJ2-7; the match to TRBD1 covers 9 bases. Germline loops: CDR1 SGHAT, CDR2 FQNNGV. V trimming: 6 bases; J trimming: 4 bases; junction bases outside the gene matches: 7. This CDR3 has 14 residues. CDR3 protein: CASSLWDRVYEQYF. The CDR3 DNA reads as TGTGCCAGCAGTCTCTGGGACAGGGTTTACGAGCAGTACTTC. Filled out from reference TRBV11-2 and TRBJ2-7, the complete variable domain reads EAGVAQSPRYKIIEKRQSVAFWCNPISGHATLYWYQQILGQGPKLLIQFQNNGVVDDSQLPKDRFSAERLKGVDSTLKIQPAKLEDSAVYLCASSLWDRVYEQYFGPGTRLTVT.

The chain is built from TRBV5-1 and TRBJ1-1; D gene uncertain. Germline CDR1 and CDR2: SGHRS and YFSETQ. This CDR3 has 14 amino acids. The V end was cut by 1 base, the J end by 0 bases, with 7 bases between. The CDR3 protein is CASSLNSLNTEAFF. In DNA, the CDR3 is TGCGCCAGCAGCTTGAACTCTTTGAACACTGAAGCTTTCTTT.

The genes are TRBV14 and TRBJ1-1; the D is unclear. CDR3 length equals 14 residues. CDR1 and CDR2 (germline): SGHDN, FVKESK. V was clipped by 5 bases and J by 1 base, with 11 bases between them. The CDR3 coding sequence is TGTGCCAGCAGCAATCTGGCAGGGAACACTGAAGCTTTCTTT. The encoded protein is CASSNLAGNTEAFF.